Presented here are 9 T cell receptor beta chains from one specimen sequenced in a study of blood T cell repertoires in COVID-19. Sequencing was performed with immunoSEQ multiplex PCR; in TCRdb, only in-frame clones are kept and a portion is missing. Counted here are around 480,000 clones, about nine tenths occurring once; the ten biggest clones make up roughly 12%. The sequencing sample was made of peripheral blood. All receptors derive from a woman aged 45-65 years with COVID-19, enrolled during active disease.

This chain links TRBV5-1 with TRBJ1-1, with D maybe TRBD1 (5 bases). The CDR3 is 14 amino acids. V was cut by 3 bases and J by 4 bases, with 13 bases left in between. Per germline, CDR1 SGHRS and CDR2 YFSETQ. The CDR3 region is CASSYEGGTTEAFF. The DNA for the CDR3 is TGCGCCAGCAGCTATGAGGGCGGGACCACTGAAGCTTTCTTT.

The chain couples TRBV5-5 to TRBJ1-1; D gene uncertain. The CDR3 covers 14 residues. Germline V gives CDR1 SGHKS, CDR2 YYEKEE (reference sequence). V was shortened by 6 bases and J by 4 bases, with 16 bases between the two germline ends. This CDR3 reads CASILGLVGTEAFF. The CDR3 nucleotides read TGTGCCAGCATCCTTGGGCTGGTGGGCACTGAAGCTTTCTTT.

The rearrangement links TRBV9 to TRBJ1-1, with 8 bases matching TRBD1. Losses at the gene ends were 4 bases for V and 11 bases for J; bases not matched to a gene: 13. CDR1 SGDLS and CDR2 YYNGEE come from the germline V gene. This CDR3 spans 14 amino acids. This chain's CDR3 is CASSPDRGPYWAFF. The CDR3 nucleotides read TGTGCCAGCAGCCCCGACAGGGGACCCTATTGGGCTTTCTTT.

The rearrangement links TRBV7-2 to TRBJ2-3; D remains unclear. Looked up from germline, CDR1 is SGHTA and CDR2 is FQGNSA. The CDR3 has 17 residues. Trimming removed 4 bases at V and 3 bases at J, with 20 bases between. The chain's CDR3 is CASSSAWITTGTDTQYF. Here the CDR3 DNA reads TGTGCCAGCAGCTCTGCTTGGATAACCACCGGGACAGATACGCAGTATTTT.

In this sample, this clone turned up once. The chain combines TRBV29-1 with TRBJ2-5, with D possibly TRBD1 on 7 matching bases. The V end lost 8 bases, the J end lost 4 bases, and 14 bases lay between the germline ends. CDR3 size: 12 residues. Germline V gene data show CDR1 as SQVTM and CDR2 as ANQGSEA. This CDR3 is CSTRGAVETQYF. CDR3 DNA sequence: TGCAGCACCAGGGGGGCGGTAGAGACCCAGTACTTC.

V usage is TRBV5-1 and J usage is TRBJ1-1; 7 bases fit TRBD1. V gave up 7 bases and J gave up 5 bases; unmatched junction bases: 11. This CDR3 has 14 residues. The germline V gene encodes CDR1 SGHRS and CDR2 YFSETQ. The CDR3 nucleotides read TGCGCCAGCGCCGCGGGACAGCTGATTACTGAAGCTTTCTTT. Its protein product is CASAAGQLITEAFF.

This chain uses TRBV10-2 with TRBJ1-6; 9 bases align to TRBD1. This CDR3 comprises 16 residues. V shed 2 bases and J 10 bases; nucleotides not matched to a gene: 9. Germline CDR1 reads WSHSY; CDR2 reads SAAADI. In DNA, the CDR3 is TGCGCCAGCAGTGAGAGGTGGACAGGGGACAGGTCACCCCTCCACTTT. The encoded protein is CASSERWTGDRSPLHF.

The rearrangement joins TRBV12-3 or TRBV12-4 to TRBJ1-2; no definite D call. CDR3 length: 12 residues. Trimming left V 8 bases short and J 6 bases short, with 13 bases between. The CDR3 protein is CASHPRYHGYTF. As DNA, the CDR3 is TGTGCCAGCCACCCGCGATACCATGGCTACACCTTC.

The chain recombines TRBV19 with TRBJ1-1; D not resolved. Germline CDR1 LNHDA, CDR2 SQIVND (reference sequence). The germline V and J ends were trimmed by 3 bases and 0 bases, with 11 bases remaining between them. The CDR3 totals 15 residues. CDR3: CASSIGSRMNTEAFF. For the CDR3, the DNA is TGTGCCAGTAGTATTGGGAGTCGCATGAACACTGAAGCTTTCTTT.